The rows below give T cell receptor beta chains drawn from one sample of a study of T cell repertoires in cytomegalovirus infection. TCRdb redid the calling of the reads with MiXCR, one entry per CDR3 protein. The profile shows roughly 230,000 distinct CDR3 sequences, approximately 15% of them singletons. The sample taken for sequencing was CD8+ T cells from PBMCs. Receptors originate from a human donor in good health (CMV status not recorded). Some clones in this sample may be carry-over from other donors' samples. CDR3s include the opening cysteine and the closing phenylalanine or tryptophan. D genes are given only for firm matches. Not all rows give a size; the values are once, few, many and, for expanded clones, a class.

>few|TRBV7-9|TRBD1|TRBJ2-5
CASSPRDRVQETQYF
TGTGCCAGCAGCCCCCGGGACAGGGTTCAAGAGACCCAGTACTTC
>few|TRBV28|NA|TRBJ2-3
CASSLTLGVAGTDTQYF
TGTGCCAGCAGTTTAACCCTCGGAGTAGCGGGCACAGATACGCAGTATTTT
>many|TRBV12-3/TRBV12-4|NA|TRBJ1-4
CASGFNEKLFF
TGTGCCAGTGGGTTTAATGAAAAACTGTTTTTT
>NA|TRBV5-6|NA|TRBJ2-1
CASSWSTRAGYYNEQFF
TGTGCCAGCAGCTGGTCGACCCGGGCCGGATATTACAATGAGCAGTTCTTC
>many|TRBV7-2|TRBD2|TRBJ2-3
CASSSPGLAGGNTDTQYF
TGTGCCAGCAGCTCCCCGGGACTAGCGGGGGGTAACACAGATACGCAGTATTTT
>NA|TRBV7-9|NA|TRBJ1-1
CASSSSEPPNEAFF
TGTGCCAGCAGCTCTAGCGAGCCGCCCAATGAGGCTTTCTTC
>many|TRBV29-1|NA|TRBJ1-2
CSVEALYGYTF
TGCAGCGTTGAAGCACTCTATGGCTACACCTTC
>NA|TRBV5-6|TRBD1|TRBJ2-7
CASSSSGTETYEQYF
TGTGCCAGCAGCTCCTCCGGGACAGAAACCTACGAGCAGTACTTC
>NA|TRBV6-2/TRBV6-3|NA|TRBJ2-7
CASSYRPRSSYEQYF
TGTGCCAGCAGTTACCGACCTCGGAGCTCCTACGAGCAGTACTTC
>few|TRBV7-2|NA|TRBJ2-7
CASSLGGDWSEQYF
TGTGCCAGCAGCTTGGGTGGGGACTGGTCCGAGCAGTACTTC
>many|TRBV11-2|NA|TRBJ1-2
CASSLRREPVDYGYTF
TGTGCCAGCAGCTTACGCAGGGAGCCAGTGGACTATGGCTACACCTTC
>many|TRBV7-8|NA|TRBJ1-2
CASNPRGNEGYGYTF
TGTGCCAGCAACCCTCGGGGGAACGAGGGCTATGGCTACACCTTC
>many|TRBV14|NA|TRBJ1-3
CASSQGVSFTF
TGTGCCAGCAGCCAAGGTGTCAGCTTTACCTTT
>many|TRBV6-5|NA|TRBJ2-7
CASSYSGTGMNEQYF
TGTGCCAGCAGTTACTCGGGCACAGGGATGAACGAGCAGTACTTC
>few|TRBV11-2|NA|TRBJ1-6
CASSHLRGSYNSPLHF
TGTGCCAGCAGCCACCTCCGGGGGTCCTATAATTCACCCCTCCACTTT
>NA|TRBV11-2|NA|TRBJ2-3
CASSLVTNTDTQYF
TGTGCCAGCAGCTTAGTAACCAACACAGATACGCAGTATTTT